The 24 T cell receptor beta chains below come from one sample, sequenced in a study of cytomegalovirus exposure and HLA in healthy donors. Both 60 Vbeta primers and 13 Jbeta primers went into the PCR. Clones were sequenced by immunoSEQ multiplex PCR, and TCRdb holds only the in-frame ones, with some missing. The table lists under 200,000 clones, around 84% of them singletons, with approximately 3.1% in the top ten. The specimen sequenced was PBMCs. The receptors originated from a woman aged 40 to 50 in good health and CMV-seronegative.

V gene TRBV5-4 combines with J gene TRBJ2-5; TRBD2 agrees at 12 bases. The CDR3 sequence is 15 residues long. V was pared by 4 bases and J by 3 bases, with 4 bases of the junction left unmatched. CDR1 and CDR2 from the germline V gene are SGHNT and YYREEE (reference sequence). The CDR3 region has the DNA TGTGCCAGCAGCACGACTAGCGGGGGCGAAGAGACCCAGTACTTC. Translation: CASSTTSGGEETQYF.

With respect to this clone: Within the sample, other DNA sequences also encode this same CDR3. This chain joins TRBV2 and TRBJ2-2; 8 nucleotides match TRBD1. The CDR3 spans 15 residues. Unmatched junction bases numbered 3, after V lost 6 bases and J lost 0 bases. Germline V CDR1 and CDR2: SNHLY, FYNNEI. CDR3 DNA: TGTGCCAGCAGCCGACAGGGGTCGAACACCGGGGAGCTGTTTTTT. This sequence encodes CASSRQGSNTGELFF.

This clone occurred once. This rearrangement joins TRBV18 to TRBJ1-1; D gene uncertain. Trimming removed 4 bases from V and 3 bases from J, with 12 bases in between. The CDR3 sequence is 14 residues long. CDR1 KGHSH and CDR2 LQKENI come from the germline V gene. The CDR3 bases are TGTGCCAGCTCACAAAAGGGAGGGCACACTGAAGCTTTCTTT. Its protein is CASSQKGGHTEAFF.

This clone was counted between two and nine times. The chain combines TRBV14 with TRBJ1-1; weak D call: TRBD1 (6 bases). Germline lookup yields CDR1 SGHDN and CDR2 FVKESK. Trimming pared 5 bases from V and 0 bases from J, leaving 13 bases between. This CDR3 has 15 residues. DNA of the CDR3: TGTGCCAGCAGCATGTGGACAGAGATGAACACTGAAGCTTTCTTT. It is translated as CASSMWTEMNTEAFF.

As DNA, the CDR3 is TGTGCCAGCAGCTTAGGGACTAGCGGGGGGGAGACCCAGTACTTC. This sequence encodes CASSLGTSGGETQYF. The gene calls are TRBV7-6 and TRBJ2-5, with TRBD2 matching 14 bases. Germline-derived CDR1 and CDR2 are SGHVS and FNYEAQ. This CDR3 comprises 15 residues. With 1 base clipped from V and 5 bases from J, the junction kept 0 bases outside the gene matches.

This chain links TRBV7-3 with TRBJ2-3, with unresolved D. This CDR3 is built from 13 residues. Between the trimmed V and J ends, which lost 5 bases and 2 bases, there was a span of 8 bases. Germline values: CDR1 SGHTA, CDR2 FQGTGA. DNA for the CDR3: TGTGCCAGCAGCCCCCTCTACACAGATACGCAGTATTTT. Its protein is CASSPLYTDTQYF.

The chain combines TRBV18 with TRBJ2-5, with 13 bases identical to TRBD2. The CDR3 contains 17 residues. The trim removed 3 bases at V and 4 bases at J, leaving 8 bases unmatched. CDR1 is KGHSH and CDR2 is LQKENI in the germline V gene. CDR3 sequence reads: CASSPGLAGPGGETQYF. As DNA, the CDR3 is TGTGCCAGCTCACCGGGACTAGCGGGGCCGGGGGGAGAGACCCAGTACTTC.

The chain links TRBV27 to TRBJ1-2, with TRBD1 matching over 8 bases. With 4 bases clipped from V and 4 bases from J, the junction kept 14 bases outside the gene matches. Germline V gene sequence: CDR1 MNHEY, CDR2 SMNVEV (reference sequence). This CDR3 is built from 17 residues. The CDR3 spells CASSSGNPGQVSYGYTF. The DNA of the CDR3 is TGTGCCAGCAGTTCAGGTAACCCGGGACAGGTATCCTATGGCTACACCTTC.

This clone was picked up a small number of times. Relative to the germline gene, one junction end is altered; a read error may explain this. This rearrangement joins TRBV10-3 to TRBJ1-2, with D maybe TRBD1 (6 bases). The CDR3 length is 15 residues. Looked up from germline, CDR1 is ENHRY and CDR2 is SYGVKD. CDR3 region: CASSPRGAANYGYTF. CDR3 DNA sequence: TGTGCCAGCAGTCCCCGGGGGGCAGCTAACTATGGCTACACCTTC.

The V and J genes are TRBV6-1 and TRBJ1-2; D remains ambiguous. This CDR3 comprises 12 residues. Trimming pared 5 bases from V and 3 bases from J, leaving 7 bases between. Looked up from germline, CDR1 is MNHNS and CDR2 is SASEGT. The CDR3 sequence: CASSPGYYGYTF. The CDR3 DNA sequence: TGTGCCAGCAGTCCAGGATACTATGGCTACACCTTC.

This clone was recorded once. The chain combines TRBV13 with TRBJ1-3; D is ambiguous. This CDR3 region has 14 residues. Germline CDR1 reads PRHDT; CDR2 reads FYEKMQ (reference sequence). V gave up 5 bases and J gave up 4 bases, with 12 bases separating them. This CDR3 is CASSVEGRGNTIYF. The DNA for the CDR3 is TGTGCCAGCAGCGTCGAGGGCAGAGGAAACACCATATATTTT.

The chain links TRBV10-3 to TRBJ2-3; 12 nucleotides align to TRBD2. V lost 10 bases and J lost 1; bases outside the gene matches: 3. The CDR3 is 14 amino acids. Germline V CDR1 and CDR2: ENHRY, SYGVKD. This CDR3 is CATRTSGGTDTQYF. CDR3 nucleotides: TGTGCCACCCGGACTAGCGGGGGCACAGATACGCAGTATTTT.

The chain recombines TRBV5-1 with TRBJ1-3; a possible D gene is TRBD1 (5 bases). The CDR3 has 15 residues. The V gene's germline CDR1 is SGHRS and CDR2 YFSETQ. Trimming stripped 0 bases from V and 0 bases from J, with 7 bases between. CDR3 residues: CASSLEQVSGNTIYF. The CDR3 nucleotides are TGCGCCAGCAGCTTGGAACAGGTCTCTGGAAACACCATATATTTT.

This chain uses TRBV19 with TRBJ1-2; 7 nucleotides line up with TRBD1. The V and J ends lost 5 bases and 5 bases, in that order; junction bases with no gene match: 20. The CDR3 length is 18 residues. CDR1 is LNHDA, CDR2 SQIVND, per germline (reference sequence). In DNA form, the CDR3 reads TGTGCCAGTAGTCGGTTATATGACAGGGAGACCTTCGGGTATGGCTACACCTTC. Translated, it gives CASSRLYDRETFGYGYTF.

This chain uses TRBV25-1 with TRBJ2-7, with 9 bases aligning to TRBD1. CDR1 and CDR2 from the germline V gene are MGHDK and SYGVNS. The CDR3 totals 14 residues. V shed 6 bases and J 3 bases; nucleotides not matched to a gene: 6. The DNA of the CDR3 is TGTGCCAGCAGCCTGACAGGGGGAGGCTACGAGCAGTACTTC. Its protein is CASSLTGGGYEQYF.

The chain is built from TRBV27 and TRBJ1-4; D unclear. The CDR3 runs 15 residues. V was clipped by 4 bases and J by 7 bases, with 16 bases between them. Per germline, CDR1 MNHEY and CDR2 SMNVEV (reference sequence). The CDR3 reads CASSSRWPGIEKLFF. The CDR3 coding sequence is TGTGCCAGCAGTTCACGGTGGCCGGGGATTGAAAAACTGTTTTTT.

As DNA, the CDR3 is TGTGCCAGCGACAGACAGGGGGGCCAAGAGACCCAGTACTTC. Translated, it gives CASDRQGGQETQYF. The chain combines TRBV2 with TRBJ2-5; TRBD1 matches 9 bases. After removal of 8 bases from V and 1 base from J, the junction contained 5 bases not matched to a gene. This CDR3 spans 14 amino acids. CDR1 and CDR2 from the germline V gene are SNHLY and FYNNEI.

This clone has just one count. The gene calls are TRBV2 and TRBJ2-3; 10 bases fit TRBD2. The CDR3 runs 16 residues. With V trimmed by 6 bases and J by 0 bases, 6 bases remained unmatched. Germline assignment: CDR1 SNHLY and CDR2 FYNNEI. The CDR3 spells CASRKGLASSTDTQYF. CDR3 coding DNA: TGTGCCAGCAGAAAGGGACTAGCGAGTAGCACAGATACGCAGTATTTT.

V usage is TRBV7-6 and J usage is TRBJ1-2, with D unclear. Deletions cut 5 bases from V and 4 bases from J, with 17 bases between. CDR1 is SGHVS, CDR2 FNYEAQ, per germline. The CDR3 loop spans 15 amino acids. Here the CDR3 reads CASSPREGAVYGYTF. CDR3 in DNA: TGTGCCAGCAGCCCGCGGGAGGGCGCGGTCTATGGCTACACCTTC.

DNA of the CDR3: TGCGCCAGCAGCCAAGATAGGGGGAAGCGGCTAGCAGCTTTCTTT. It codes for CASSQDRGKRLAAFF. The chain has TRBV4-1 and TRBJ1-1; D might be TRBD1 (6 bases). Germline values: CDR1 MGHRA, CDR2 YSYEKL. CDR3 length equals 15 residues. The V end was cut by 0 bases, the J end by 10 bases, with 18 bases between.

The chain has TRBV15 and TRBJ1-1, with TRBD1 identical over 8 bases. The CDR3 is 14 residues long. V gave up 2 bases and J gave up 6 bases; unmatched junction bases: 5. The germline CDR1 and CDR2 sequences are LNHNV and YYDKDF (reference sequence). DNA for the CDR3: TGTGCCACCAGCAGATCTCAACAGGGGGCTGAAGCTTTCTTT. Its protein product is CATSRSQQGAEAFF.

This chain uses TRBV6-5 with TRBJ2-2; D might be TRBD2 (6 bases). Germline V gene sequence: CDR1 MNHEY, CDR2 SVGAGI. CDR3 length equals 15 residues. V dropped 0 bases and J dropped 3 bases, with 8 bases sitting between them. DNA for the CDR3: TGTGCCAGCAGTTACTCTGGGACTCACACCGGGGAGCTGTTTTTT. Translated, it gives CASSYSGTHTGELFF.

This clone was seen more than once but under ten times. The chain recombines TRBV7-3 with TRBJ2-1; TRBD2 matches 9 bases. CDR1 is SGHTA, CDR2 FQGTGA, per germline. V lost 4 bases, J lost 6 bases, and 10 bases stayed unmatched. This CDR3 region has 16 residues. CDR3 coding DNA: TGTGCCAGCAGCTCGTTCCCCGGGACTAGCTTCAATGAGCAGTTCTTC. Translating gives CASSSFPGTSFNEQFF.

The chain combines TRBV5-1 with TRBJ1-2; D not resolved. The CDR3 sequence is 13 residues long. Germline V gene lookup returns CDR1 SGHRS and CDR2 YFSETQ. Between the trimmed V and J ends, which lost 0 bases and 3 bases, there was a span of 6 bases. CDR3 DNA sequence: TGCGCCAGCAGCTTGGGATCGGACTATGGCTACACCTTC. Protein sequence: CASSLGSDYGYTF. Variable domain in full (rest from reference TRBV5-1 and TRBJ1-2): KAGVTQTPRYLIKTRGQQVTLSCSPISGHRSVSWYQQTPGQGLQFLFEYFSETQRNKGNFPGRFSGRQFSNSRSEMNVSTLELGDSALYLCASSLGSDYGYTFGSGTRLTVV.